This TCR beta chain was recovered during a study of post-analysis software for immune sequencing data. Overall study: Progressive-relapsing, secondary progressive and relapsing-remitting multiple sclerosis were among the disease courses included.

Study results and limitations: Included in a set of roughly five TRBV segments more frequent in patients than controls were TRBV5-6, TRBV5-1 and TRBV20-1. Analysis by F measure revealed that same-batch samples clustered strongly together.

Trimming left V 4 bases short and J 2 bases short, with 17 bases between. Per germline, CDR1 MDHEN and CDR2 SYDVKM. CDR3 length equals 16 residues. With regard to this clonotype: The antigen remains undetermined.

The TCR beta cDNA libraries carried unique molecular identifiers. TCRdb reprocessed the PCR reads with MiXCR, giving one entry per CDR3 protein. The table lists roughly 730,000 distinct CDR3 sequences, about 32% of them singletons, with around 0.56% in the top ten. This TCR came from a girl between 5 and 17 years old with multiple sclerosis. The source material was blood. The chain recombines TRBV28 with TRBJ2-5, with D perhaps being TRBD1 or TRBD2 (6 bases each). The CDR3 region has the DNA TGTGCCAGCAGTTATCTGAACGGAGGGACACAAGAGACCCAGTACTTC. Encoded protein: CASSYLNGGTQETQYF.